This T cell receptor beta chain was identified in a study of blood T cell repertoires in COVID-19 (dated by TCRdb to 2020 to 2021). Background on the whole study: Samples covering the acute and convalescent phases of COVID-19 were provided by collaborators in the United States, Italy and Spain. The repertoires were released in a freely available public database intended as a resource for research on the immune response to SARS-CoV-2. Subjects who had been exposed to COVID-19, were actively infected with it, or had recovered from it provided the deeply sampled blood TCRbeta repertoires that made up the dataset. Where available, HLA class I and class II types were taken from metadata supplied by the sample provider and were not determined by assay-based typing. The sample metadata nearly always contained a de-identified subject ID, COVID-19 status, age in years and sex. The samples were drawn from the first 160 participants of the ongoing ImmuneRACE study and from 1,200 or so subjects provided by 6 global collaborators. The material from the prospective study consisted of cDNA or gDNA derived from T cells, B-cell-depleted T cells, or PBMCs. Overall study outcomes, separate from this receptor: The quantity of clinical and demographic metadata differed by source and by participant and was supplied without curation.

A distance of 11 bases separates the germline ends of V and J, which lose 5 bases and 6 bases respectively. CDR1 and CDR2, per the germline V gene (reference sequence), are SEHNR and FQNEAQ. The CDR3 covers 13 residues, taking in both the cysteine and the phenylalanine. Solely the CDR3 DNA is kept, with 39 bases framed from the first base. In Seattle, one collaborating source enrolled patients while the infection was active and tracked those patients longitudinally over the course of disease. Each collaborating institution followed its own protocols to collect whole blood in K2EDTA tubes. For TCRbeta analysis, collaborators shipped samples as frozen whole blood, isolated PBMCs, or DNA extracted from either of those sample types. TCRbeta CDR3 regions were amplified from genomic DNA by means of the immunoSEQ Assay, a bias-controlled multiplex PCR. Processing in the source paper ran as follows. Nucleated cell counts per sample were estimated from amplification of reference gene primers within the assay. To quantify the absolute abundance of each unique TCRbeta CDR3 rearrangement, sequence reads were collapsed and filtered. For each sample, productive Simpson clonality was calculated as the square root of Simpson's diversity index across productive rearrangements. In TCRdb, the immuneACCESS table is reduced to in-frame sequences with V and J assigned. These tables do not hold every clone; where another copy was compared, an unresolved V gene accounts for under half, and the others remain unexplained. The V and J calls and the clone size are those of that table, but D and trimming were determined from the DNA. The sample data list around 200,000 clones, and 75% to 85% of these were observed just once. 1.3% of the sample is in the top ten clones.

Concerning this clone: Its binding antigen is unknown. No base quality values were provided; no much bigger clone lies one nucleotide off.

The TCR originated in a woman in her twenties or thirties with COVID-19, enrolled during active disease. Sequenced: peripheral blood. This chain joins TRBV7-9 to TRBJ1-5, and the D gene may be TRBD1, 5 bases matching. The DNA reads TGTGCCAGCAGCCCGGGTCAGGGTCAGCCCCAGCATTTT. It is translated as CASSPGQGQPQHF.